The table lists the clone carrying this TCR beta chain with a few counts. These data are taken from a study of T cells after yellow fever vaccination. The germline V and J ends were trimmed by 4 bases and 6 bases, with 15 bases remaining between them. Germline loops: CDR1 LGHDT, CDR2 YNNKEL (reference sequence). The CDR3 has 15 residues. TCRdb redid the calling of the 5' RACE reads with MiXCR, one entry per CDR3 protein. The sample yields 250,000 to 400,000 distinct CDR3 sequences, approximately 4% seen once. This sequence originates from a man aged 18-30 years who received the YFV17D yellow fever vaccine. The chain couples TRBV3-1 to TRBJ2-2; TRBD1 is a possible D gene (6 bases). The sample was PBMCs, taken 15 days after the yellow fever booster vaccination. CDR3 in amino acids: CASSLTGARAGELFF. The CDR3, as DNA: TGTGCCAGCAGCCTGACAGGAGCTCGGGCCGGGGAGCTGTTTTTT.